This T cell receptor (beta chain) derives from a study of post-analysis software for immune sequencing data. Findings and caveats of the study: Versus controls, multiple sclerosis patients showed significantly lower diversity (normalized Chao1). Compared with controls, patients had more of about 5 TRBV segments, including TRBV5-6, TRBV5-1 and TRBV20-1.

The library was made from cDNA and included unique molecular identifiers. MiXCR, applied by TCRdb to the PCR reads, yields one record per CDR3 protein. The sample lists roughly 540,000 distinct CDR3 sequences, around 36% occurring once. V was trimmed by 2 bases and J by 1 base, leaving 8 bases between them. Germline CDR1 DFQATT, CDR2 SNEGSKA (reference sequence). This CDR3 comprises 13 residues. As regards this clonotype: What it binds is not known.

Sequenced sample: blood. The rearrangement joins TRBV20-1 to TRBJ1-1, with a tentative D call TRBD1 (5 bases). The source is a girl aged 2-17 years with multiple sclerosis. The CDR3: CSARRQPNTEAFF. The DNA of the CDR3 is TGCAGTGCTAGAAGACAGCCGAACACTGAAGCTTTCTTT.